Shown below are 7 T cell receptor beta chains from a single sample sequenced in a study of T cell responses to AZD1222 COVID-19 vaccine (dated by TCRdb to the early 2020s). Preparation of the library involved the immunoSEQ multiplex PCR assay. TCRdb obtained this table from immuneACCESS and retained in-frame rearrangements with V and J assigned. These tables miss some clones; where compared with another copy, unresolved V genes account for less than half of the shortfall, and the remainder is unexplained. This sample has around 120,000 clones in its table, and 70% to 90% of those were observed once. The top ten clonotypes cover 2% to 2.5% of the sample. Read against the paper, the sample's time point label means: about 28 days (+/-7) after the second vaccine dose. The sample here was peripheral blood, taken 28 days after the second AZD1222 dose. These receptors were obtained from an adult who received the AZD1222 COVID-19 vaccine.

The chain has TRBV9 and TRBJ2-3, with 9 bases matching TRBD2. With V trimmed by 0 bases and J by 4 bases, 9 bases remained unmatched. Germline values: CDR1 SGDLS, CDR2 YYNGEE. The CDR3 consists of 17 residues. Here the CDR3 DNA reads TGTGCCAGCAGCGTAGGAAATAGCGGGAGTCTTGCAGATACGCAGTATTTT. Residues: CASSVGNSGSLADTQYF.

The chain carries TRBV6-5 and TRBJ1-2; 7 positions match TRBD1. The CDR3 contains 14 residues. Germline-derived CDR1 and CDR2 are MNHEY and SVGAGI. The trim removed 7 bases at V and 6 bases at J, leaving 11 bases unmatched. The CDR3 protein is CASTQGGPGNGYTF. CDR3 coding DNA: TGTGCCAGCACTCAGGGGGGTCCCGGTAATGGCTACACCTTC.

V is TRBV5-4 and J is TRBJ2-7; no reliable D call. CDR3 size: 15 residues. Trimming shortened V by 0 bases and J by 2 bases, and 12 bases separated the two germline ends. The germline gives CDR1 SGHNT, CDR2 YYREEE (reference sequence). CDR3 nucleotide sequence: TGTGCCAGCAGCTTGGCCAATCAGGCCACCTACGAGCAGTACTTC. Its translation is CASSLANQATYEQYF.

The CDR3 DNA reads TGCGCCAGCAGCCAATCCCCGACGGCAGGCTATGGCTACACCTTC. This gives the protein CASSQSPTAGYGYTF. The chain has TRBV4-1 and TRBJ1-2; D is unresolved. Deletions cut 2 bases from V and 4 bases from J, with 14 bases between. In germline, CDR1 is MGHRA, CDR2 YSYEKL. The CDR3 sequence is 15 residues long.

The chain employs TRBV30 and TRBJ2-2; no clear D gene. Trimming stripped 4 bases from V and 2 bases from J, with 11 bases between. This CDR3 comprises 14 residues. Germline assignment: CDR1 GTSNPN and CDR2 SVGIG (reference sequence). CDR3 DNA: TGTGCCTGGAAAGGAACTACAAACACCGGGGAGCTGTTTTTT. Encoded protein: CAWKGTTNTGELFF.

The chain has TRBV7-3 and TRBJ1-1; possible D gene TRBD1, 6 bases. The CDR3 has 13 amino acids. Germline CDR1 and CDR2: SGHTA and FQGTGA. Trimming shortened V by 4 bases and J by 4 bases, and 10 bases separated the two germline ends. The CDR3 coding sequence is TGTGCCAGCAGCTCCGGACAGACCACTGAAGCTTTCTTT. It translates to CASSSGQTTEAFF. The entire variable domain, with the rest obtained from reference TRBV7-3 and TRBJ1-1, is as follows: GAGVSQTPSNKVTEKGKYVELRCDPISGHTALYWYRQSLGQGPEFLIYFQGTGAADDSGLPNDRFFAVRPEGSVSTLKIQRTERGDSAVYLCASSSGQTTEAFFGQGTRLTVV.

The chain uses TRBV5-5 and TRBJ1-4; 8 bases are a match to TRBD1. This CDR3 region has 15 residues. V gave up 3 bases and J gave up 8 bases; unmatched junction bases: 9. The germline CDR1 and CDR2 sequences are SGHKS and YYEKEE (reference sequence). The DNA of the CDR3 is TGTGCCAGCAGCTCCCGGGACAGGTCACGCGAAAAACTGTTTTTT. Protein sequence: CASSSRDRSREKLFF.